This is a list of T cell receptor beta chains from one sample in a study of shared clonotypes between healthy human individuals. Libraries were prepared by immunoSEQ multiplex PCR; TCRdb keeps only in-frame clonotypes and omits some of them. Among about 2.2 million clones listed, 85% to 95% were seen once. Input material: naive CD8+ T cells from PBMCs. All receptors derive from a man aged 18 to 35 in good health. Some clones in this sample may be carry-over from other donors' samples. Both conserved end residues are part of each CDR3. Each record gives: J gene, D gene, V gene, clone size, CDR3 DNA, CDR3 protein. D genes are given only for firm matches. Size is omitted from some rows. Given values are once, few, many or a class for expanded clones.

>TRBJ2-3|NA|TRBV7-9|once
TGTGCCAGCAGCCGAAAAAGGGGGGACAGTGATACGCAGTATTTT
CASSRKRGDSDTQYF
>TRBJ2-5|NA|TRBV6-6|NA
TGTGCCAGCAGTTACTTCGGGACACAAGAGACCCAGTACTTC
CASSYFGTQETQYF
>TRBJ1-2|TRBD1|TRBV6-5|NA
TGTGCCAGCAGTCGCCAGGACAGGGGAGAAGATGGCTACACCTTC
CASSRQDRGEDGYTF
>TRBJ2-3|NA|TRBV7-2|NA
TGTGCCAGCAGCTCCAGACAGAGCACAGATACGCAGTATTTT
CASSSRQSTDTQYF
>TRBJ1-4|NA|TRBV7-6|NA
TGTGCCAGCACAACTACAGAGGATGAAAAACTGTTTTTT
CASTTTEDEKLFF
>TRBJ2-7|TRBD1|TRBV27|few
TGTGCCAGCAGTTTACAGACAGGGGGCTACGAGCAGTACTTC
CASSLQTGGYEQYF
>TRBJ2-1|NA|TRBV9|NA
TGTGCCAGCAGCGTAGGCGAGTGGGGCTGGGGGTACAATGAGCAGTTCTTC
CASSVGEWGWGYNEQFF
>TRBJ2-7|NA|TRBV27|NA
TGTGCCAGCAGTCCCCTACAGTCCTCCTACGAGCAGTACTTC
CASSPLQSSYEQYF
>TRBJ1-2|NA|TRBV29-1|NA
TGCAGCGTTGCGGGAGGGGGTACAAGTGGCTACACCTTC
CSVAGGGTSGYTF
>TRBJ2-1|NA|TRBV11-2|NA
TGTGCCAGCAGCCTCGGAGGAGCGTTAGAGCAGTTCTTC
CASSLGGALEQFF
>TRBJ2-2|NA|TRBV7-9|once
TGTGCCAGCAGCAGAAGCCGGACTGTGAACACCGGGGAGCTGTTTTTT
CASSRSRTVNTGELFF
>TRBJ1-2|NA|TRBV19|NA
TGTGCCAGTACCCCGGGGGGGCAGGATTCCTATGGCTACACCTTC
CASTPGGQDSYGYTF
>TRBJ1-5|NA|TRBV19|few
TGTGCCACCCTGGACAGATATAGCAATCAGCCCCAGCATTTT
CATLDRYSNQPQHF
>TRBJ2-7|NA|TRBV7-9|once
TGTGCCAGCAGCTTATCAGGGAGTGGGCAGTACTTC
CASSLSGSGQYF
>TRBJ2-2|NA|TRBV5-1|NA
TGCGCCAGCAGCTTGGCCCGTAGAGGATTTGTATGGGAGCTGTTTTTT
CASSLARRGFVWELFF
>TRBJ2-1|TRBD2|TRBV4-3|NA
TGCGCCAGCAGCCAAGTGTCTAGCGGGACACTCAGCTCCTACAATGAGCAGTTCTTC
CASSQVSSGTLSSYNEQFF
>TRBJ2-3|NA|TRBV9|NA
TGTGCCAGCAGCGTAGGGGTGGGTTCCCCTTTAACAGATACGCAGTATTTT
CASSVGVGSPLTDTQYF
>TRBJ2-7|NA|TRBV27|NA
TGTGCCAGCAGTCCTACCATGAGGGGGGGGGCCTACGAGCAGTACTTC
CASSPTMRGGAYEQYF
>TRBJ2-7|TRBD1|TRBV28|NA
TGTGCCAGCAGTTTATTCTCAGGGGGTCTTTACGAGCAGTACTTC
CASSLFSGGLYEQYF
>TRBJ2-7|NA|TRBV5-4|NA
TGTGCCAGCAGCAATGGGGCAGGGATCTACGAGCAGTACTTC
CASSNGAGIYEQYF
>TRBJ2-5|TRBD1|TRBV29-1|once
TGCAGCGTCGCGACAGGGTCGATGGAGACCCAGTACTTC
CSVATGSMETQYF
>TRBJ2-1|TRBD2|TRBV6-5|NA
TGTGCCAGCACCGGCGAGGCTAGCGGATTCGGTGAGCAGTTCTTC
CASTGEASGFGEQFF
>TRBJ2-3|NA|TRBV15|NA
TGTGCCACCAGCAGAGACGACACTCTTAGCACAGATACGCAGTATTTT
CATSRDDTLSTDTQYF
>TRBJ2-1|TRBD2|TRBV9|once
TGTGCCAGCAGCGCAGGTTGGGGGACTAGCGTAGACAATGAGCAGTTCTTC
CASSAGWGTSVDNEQFF
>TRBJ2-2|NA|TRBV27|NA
TGTGCCAGCAGTTTAGCAACAAGGGGAACCGGGGAGCTGTTTTTT
CASSLATRGTGELFF
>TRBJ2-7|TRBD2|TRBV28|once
TGTGCCAGCAGCCTAGCGGGTCTAAGCGACGAGCAGTACTTC
CASSLAGLSDEQYF
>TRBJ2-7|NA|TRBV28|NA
TGTGCCACTACCTCGATAGACAGCTACGAGCAGTACTTC
CATTSIDSYEQYF
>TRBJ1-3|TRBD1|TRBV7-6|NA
TGTGCCAGCAGCTTAGAAAGACAGGGGCCTTCACCCACGAACACCATATATTTT
CASSLERQGPSPTNTIYF
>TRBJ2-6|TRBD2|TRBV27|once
TGTGCCAGCAGTCCCCTGCGGATAGCGGGATCTGGGGCCAACGTCCTGACTTTC
CASSPLRIAGSGANVLTF
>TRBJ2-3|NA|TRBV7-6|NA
TGTGCCAGCAGCTCCCGGGAACCGAAGGCAGATACGCAGTATTTT
CASSSREPKADTQYF
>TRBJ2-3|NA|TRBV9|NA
TGTGCCAGCAGCCCAGACGGGGACACAGATACGCAGTATTTT
CASSPDGDTDTQYF
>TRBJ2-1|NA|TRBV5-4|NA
TGTGCCAGCAGCCTAAGACAGGGACTCCCCCAGGAGTTCTTC
CASSLRQGLPQEFF
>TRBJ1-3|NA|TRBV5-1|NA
TGCGCCAGCAGCCCGGGTCGGGTGGACTCTGGAAACACCATATATTTT
CASSPGRVDSGNTIYF
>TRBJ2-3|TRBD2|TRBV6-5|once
TGTGCCAGCAGTTCTACTAGCGGGAGTTTCACAGATACGCAGTATTTT
CASSSTSGSFTDTQYF
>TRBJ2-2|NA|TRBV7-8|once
TGTGCCAGCAGCTTAGCGCTGCCCAGACCAAACACCGGGGAGCTGTTTTTT
CASSLALPRPNTGELFF
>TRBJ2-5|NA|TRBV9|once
TGTGCCAGCAGCGCCTCAGGAGACCAAGAGACCCAGTACTTC
CASSASGDQETQYF
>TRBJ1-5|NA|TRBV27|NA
TGTGCCAGCAGTTTATGGGGAAGCCGGGGGTCCTCAATGCAGCCCCAGCATTTT
CASSLWGSRGSSMQPQHF
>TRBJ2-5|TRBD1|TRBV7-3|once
TGTGCCAGCAGCCCCCGGGGACAGGCTGGCGAGACCCAGTACTTC
CASSPRGQAGETQYF
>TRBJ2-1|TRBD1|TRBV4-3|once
TGCGCCAGCAGCCAAGATCCGACAGGGGCCCTCTACAATGAGCAGTTCTTC
CASSQDPTGALYNEQFF
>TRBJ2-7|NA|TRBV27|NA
TGTGCCAGCAGTAGAGGACTTGAGCAGTACTTC
CASSRGLEQYF
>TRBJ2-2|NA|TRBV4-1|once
TGCGCCAGCAGCCAAGATCAAAGGGGGGCCGGGGAGCTGTTTTTT
CASSQDQRGAGELFF
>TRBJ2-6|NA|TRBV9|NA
TGTGCCAGCAGCGGAGAGTCGGCTGGGGCCAACGTCCTGACTTTC
CASSGESAGANVLTF
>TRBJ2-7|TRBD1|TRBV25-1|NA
TGTGCCAGCAGTGATCAGGGGGTATTCTACGAGCAGTACTTC
CASSDQGVFYEQYF
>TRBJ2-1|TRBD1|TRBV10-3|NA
TGTGCCATCAGTGACATACCCCGGGACAGGGGGCGAAATGAGCAGTTCTTC
CAISDIPRDRGRNEQFF
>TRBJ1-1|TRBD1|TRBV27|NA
TGTGCCAGCGGGTGGACAGGAGGGAACACTGAAGCTTTCTTT
CASGWTGGNTEAFF
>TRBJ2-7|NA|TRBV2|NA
TGTGCCAGCGAGGGACGGGCAGAGAATTCCTACGAGCAGTACTTC
CASEGRAENSYEQYF
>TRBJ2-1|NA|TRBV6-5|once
TGTGCCAGCAGTTATGGGACGGTGGGCGATGAGCAGTTCTTC
CASSYGTVGDEQFF
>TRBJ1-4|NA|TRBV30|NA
TGTGCCTGCAGGGTACGAACTAATGAAAAACTGTTTTTT
CACRVRTNEKLFF
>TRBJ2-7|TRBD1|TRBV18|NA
TGTGCCAGCTCGGAGCCGGGACAGGGGGACTACGAGCAGTACTTC
CASSEPGQGDYEQYF
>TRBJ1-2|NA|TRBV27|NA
TGTGCCAGCAGTCCGGACGGAACCTTAGCTAACTATGGCTACACCTTC
CASSPDGTLANYGYTF
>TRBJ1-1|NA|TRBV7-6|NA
TGTGCCAGCAGCCTCGGTATTGGAACTGAAGCTTTCTTT
CASSLGIGTEAFF
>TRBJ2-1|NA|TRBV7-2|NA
TGTGCCAGCAGCTTAGCGGCGGGGTCCTACAATGAGCAGTTCTTC
CASSLAAGSYNEQFF
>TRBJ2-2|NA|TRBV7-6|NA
TGTGCCAGCAGCTGGGCTTCGTTTACCCCCGACACCGGGGAGCTGTTTTTT
CASSWASFTPDTGELFF